A single sample is the source of the 18 T cell receptor beta chains below, sequenced in a study of shared clonotypes between healthy human individuals (dated by TCRdb to about 2020). Library preparation employed the immunoSEQ multiplex PCR assay. TCRdb provides this immuneACCESS table in a form limited to in-frame rearrangements. Some clones are lacking; in checked studies, under half of them reflect an unresolved V gene, and why the rest are absent is not known. The sample table lists a few million clones, approximately 93% of them with a count of one. Under 0.45% of the sample rests with the top ten. The specimen sequenced was naive CD4+ T cells from PBMCs. This specimen's cell subset or site label, per the study, means: CD45RA+ positively selected. The receptors were gathered from a man aged 18-30 years in good health. Some clones in this sample may be carry-over from other donors' samples.

This chain connects TRBV5-1 to TRBJ2-7, with 7 bases fitting TRBD1. Germline V CDR1 and CDR2: SGHRS, YFSETQ. J lost 3 bases, V lost 6 bases, and 9 bases had no gene match. The CDR3 extends over 14 amino acids. The chain's CDR3 is CASTLLTGNYEQYF. In DNA, the CDR3 is TGCGCCAGCACTCTATTGACAGGGAACTACGAGCAGTACTTC.

The chain links TRBV7-9 to TRBJ1-1; D possibly corresponds to TRBD1 (6 bases). From germline, CDR1 is SEHNR and CDR2 FQNEAQ (reference sequence). This CDR3 is built from 15 residues. The V and J ends lost 3 bases and 4 bases respectively, with 15 bases between them. The CDR3 coding sequence is TGTGCCAGCAGCTTCTGGGGAGGGGGGAGCACTGAAGCTTTCTTT. Amino acid sequence: CASSFWGGGSTEAFF.

V and J are TRBV27 and TRBJ1-2; TRBD1 agrees at 7 bases. V dropped 6 bases and J dropped 2; count of bases not matched to a gene: 15. The CDR3 runs 17 residues. The germline CDR1 and CDR2 sequences are MNHEY and SMNVEV (reference sequence). The CDR3 here is CASSSGPTGVRNYGYTF. CDR3 DNA sequence: TGTGCCAGCAGCTCGGGCCCTACAGGGGTGAGAAACTATGGCTACACCTTC.

The rearrangement uses TRBV18 and TRBJ2-1, with 7 bases fitting TRBD1. With V trimmed by 3 bases and J by 10 bases, 9 bases remained unmatched. Germline V gives CDR1 KGHSH, CDR2 LQKENI. The CDR3 totals 14 residues. CDR3 DNA: TGTGCCAGCTCACCGGGAAGCAGGGGGAGCGAGCAGTTCTTC. Translating it yields CASSPGSRGSEQFF.

In this sample, this clone turned up a few times. The chain employs TRBV25-1 and TRBJ1-1; 8 bases fit TRBD1. Germline V gene sequence: CDR1 MGHDK, CDR2 SYGVNS. The CDR3 has 14 amino acids. The V gene end was trimmed by 4 bases and the J gene end by 4 bases; junction bases not matched to a gene: 5. The CDR3 protein is CASSATGGVTEAFF. CDR3 bases: TGTGCCAGCAGTGCCACAGGGGGTGTCACTGAAGCTTTCTTT.

This chain uses TRBV2 with TRBJ2-7; possibly TRBD2 for D (5 bases). Trimming removed 4 bases at V and 6 bases at J, with 13 bases between. The CDR3 is 13 amino acids. Germline V gene lookup returns CDR1 SNHLY and CDR2 FYNNEI. CDR3 protein: CASSVTGNIEQYF. The DNA for the CDR3 is TGTGCCAGCAGTGTCACGGGGAATATCGAGCAGTACTTC.

The chain joins TRBV7-3 to TRBJ2-3; D gene ambiguous. The CDR3 sequence is 15 residues long. Germline V lookup: CDR1 SGHTA, CDR2 FQGTGA. The germline V and J ends were trimmed by 8 bases and 2 bases, with 17 bases remaining between them. The CDR3, as DNA: TGTGCCAGCGCCACCAGTTCCCAGACCACAGATACGCAGTATTTT. It is translated as CASATSSQTTDTQYF.

The J gene is TRBJ2-7, the V gene TRBV9; D perhaps matches TRBD2 (6 bases). Germline lookup yields CDR1 SGDLS and CDR2 YYNGEE. Trimming removed 3 bases from V and 3 bases from J, with 10 bases in between. The CDR3 spans 13 residues. CDR3 protein: CASSAGLNYEQYF. The CDR3 DNA is TGTGCCAGCAGCGCGGGACTGAACTACGAGCAGTACTTC.

The chain employs TRBV27 and TRBJ1-1, with TRBD1 identical over 12 bases. The trim removed 6 bases at V and 5 bases at J, leaving 10 bases unmatched. The CDR3 has 16 residues. Germline CDR1 and CDR2: MNHEY and SMNVEV (reference sequence). In DNA form, the CDR3 reads TGTGCCAGCAGGGGGCCGGGACAGGGGGCTTTTACTGAAGCTTTCTTT. It codes for CASRGPGQGAFTEAFF.

The chain employs TRBV5-1 and TRBJ2-3; 7 bases map to TRBD1. Germline V gives CDR1 SGHRS, CDR2 YFSETQ. The CDR3 covers 16 residues. Trimming at V came to 5 bases and at J to 5 bases, leaving 14 bases not matched to a gene. CDR3 residues: CASRPDRAEAKDTQYF. CDR3 bases: TGCGCCAGCAGACCCGACAGGGCGGAGGCGAAAGATACGCAGTATTTT.

This sequence joins TRBV11-1 and TRBJ1-2; no clear D gene. The V gene lost 5 bases and the J gene lost 1 base, with 11 bases spanning the gap. This CDR3 region has 14 residues. From germline, CDR1 is SGHAT and CDR2 FQDESV (reference sequence). CDR3 sequence reads: CASSLESFNYGYTF. DNA for the CDR3: TGTGCCAGCAGCCTAGAAAGCTTTAACTATGGCTACACCTTC.

The rearrangement links TRBV5-1 to TRBJ2-5, with D perhaps matching TRBD2 (6 bases). The V and J ends lost 2 bases and 5 bases respectively, with 16 bases between them. The CDR3 loop spans 15 amino acids. In germline, CDR1 is SGHRS, CDR2 YFSETQ. The CDR3 bases are TGCGCCAGCAGCTTCGAAGGGAGGCCCCGGGAGACCCAGTACTTC. Encoded protein: CASSFEGRPRETQYF. Complete variable domain (other parts from reference TRBV5-1 and TRBJ2-5): KAGVTQTPRYLIKTRGQQVTLSCSPISGHRSVSWYQQTPGQGLQFLFEYFSETQRNKGNFPGRFSGRQFSNSRSEMNVSTLELGDSALYLCASSFEGRPRETQYFGPGTRLLVL.

The genes are TRBV28 and TRBJ2-7; no firm D call. Germline V lookup: CDR1 MDHEN, CDR2 SYDVKM. V lost 6 bases to trimming and J lost 2 bases, with 11 bases between them. The CDR3 covers 13 residues. The CDR3 is CASSPPVAYEQYF. CDR3 in DNA: TGTGCCAGCAGCCCCCCTGTAGCCTACGAGCAGTACTTC.

This sequence joins TRBV28 and TRBJ1-1; tentatively, D is TRBD1 (5 bases). From germline, CDR1 is MDHEN and CDR2 SYDVKM. The V and J ends lost 4 bases and 8 bases respectively, with 11 bases between them. This CDR3 is built from 12 residues. The CDR3 loop reads CASSSTGREAFF. CDR3 sequence (DNA): TGTGCCAGCAGTTCAACAGGCCGGGAAGCTTTCTTT.

J is TRBJ2-7 and V is TRBV12-5, with 10 bases lining up with TRBD2. This CDR3 has 16 amino acids. Germline CDR1 and CDR2: LGHNT and FRNRAP. V trimming: 2 bases; J trimming: 5 bases; junction bases outside the gene matches: 9. DNA of the CDR3: TGTGCTAGTGGTTTGCCCCCCTCTAGCGGGAGCGACGAGCAGTACTTC. It yields the protein CASGLPPSSGSDEQYF.

This clone has just one count. The chain has TRBV5-1 and TRBJ2-7; 10 nucleotides line up with TRBD1. Trimming cost V 2 bases and J 5 bases; bases outside gene matches: 4. This CDR3 is built from 14 residues. Germline V gene data show CDR1 as SGHRS and CDR2 as YFSETQ. As DNA, the CDR3 is TGCGCCAGCAGCTTCGGGACAGGGGTAGACGAGCAGTACTTC. This codes for CASSFGTGVDEQYF.

The gene calls are TRBV2 and TRBJ1-1; 7 bases map to TRBD1. Germline lookup yields CDR1 SNHLY and CDR2 FYNNEI. The CDR3 totals 15 residues. With 3 bases clipped from V and 1 base from J, the junction kept 5 bases outside the gene matches. The chain's CDR3 is CASSDDRAPNTEAFF. CDR3 nucleotides: TGTGCCAGCAGTGACGACAGGGCCCCGAACACTGAAGCTTTCTTT.

V is TRBV9 and J is TRBJ2-3, with D possibly TRBD2 on 6 matching bases. Germline loops: CDR1 SGDLS, CDR2 YYNGEE. With 0 bases removed from V and 5 bases from J, the gap between germline ends came to 13 bases. This CDR3 spans 15 amino acids. The CDR3 DNA is TGTGCCAGCAGCGTAGTGGAGGGGCGGATAGATACGCAGTATTTT. Protein sequence: CASSVVEGRIDTQYF.